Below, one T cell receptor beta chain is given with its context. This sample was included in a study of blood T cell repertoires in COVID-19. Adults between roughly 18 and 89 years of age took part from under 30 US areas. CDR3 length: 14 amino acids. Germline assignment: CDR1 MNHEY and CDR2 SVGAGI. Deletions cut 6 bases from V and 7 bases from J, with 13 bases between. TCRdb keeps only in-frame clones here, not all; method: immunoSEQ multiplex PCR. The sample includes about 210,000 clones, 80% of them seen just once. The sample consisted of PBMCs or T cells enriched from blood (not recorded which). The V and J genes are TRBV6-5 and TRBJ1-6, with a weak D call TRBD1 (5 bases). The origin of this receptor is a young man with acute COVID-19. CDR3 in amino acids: CASSQGARNSPLHF. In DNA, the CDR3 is TGTGCCAGCAGCCAAGGGGCCCGCAATTCACCCCTCCACTTT.